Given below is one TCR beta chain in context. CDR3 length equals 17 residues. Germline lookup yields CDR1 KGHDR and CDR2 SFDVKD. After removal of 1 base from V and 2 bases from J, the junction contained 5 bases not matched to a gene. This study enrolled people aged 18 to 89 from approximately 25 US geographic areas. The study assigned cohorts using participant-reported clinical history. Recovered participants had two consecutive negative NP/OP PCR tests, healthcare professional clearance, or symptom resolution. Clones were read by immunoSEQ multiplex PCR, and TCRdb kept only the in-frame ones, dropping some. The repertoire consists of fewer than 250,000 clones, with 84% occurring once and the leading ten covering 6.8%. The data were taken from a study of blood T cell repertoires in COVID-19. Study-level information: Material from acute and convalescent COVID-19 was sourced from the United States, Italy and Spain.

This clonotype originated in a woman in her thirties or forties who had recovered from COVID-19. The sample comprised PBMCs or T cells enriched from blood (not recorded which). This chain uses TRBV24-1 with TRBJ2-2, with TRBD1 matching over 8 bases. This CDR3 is CATSDLSGQGNTGELFF. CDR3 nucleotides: TGTGCCACCAGTGATTTAAGCGGACAGGGAAACACCGGGGAGCTGTTTTTT.